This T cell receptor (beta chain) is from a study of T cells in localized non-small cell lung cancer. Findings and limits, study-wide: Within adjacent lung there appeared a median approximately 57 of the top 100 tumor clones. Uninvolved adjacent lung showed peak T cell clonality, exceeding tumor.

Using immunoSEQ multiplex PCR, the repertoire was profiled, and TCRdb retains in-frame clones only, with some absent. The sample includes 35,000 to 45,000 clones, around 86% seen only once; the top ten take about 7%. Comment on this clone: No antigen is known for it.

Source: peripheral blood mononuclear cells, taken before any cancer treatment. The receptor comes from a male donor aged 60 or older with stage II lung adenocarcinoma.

The CDR3 sequence: CASVPGQGAYGNTIYF. CDR3 DNA sequence: TGTGCCAGTGTACCGGGACAGGGGGCGTATGGAAACACCATATATTTT. This chain joins TRBV5-4 and TRBJ1-3; 12 bases are a match to TRBD1. Germline values: CDR1 SGHNT, CDR2 YYREEE (reference sequence). The V and J ends lost 8 bases and 3 bases, in that order; junction bases with no gene match: 9. The CDR3 sequence is 16 residues long.